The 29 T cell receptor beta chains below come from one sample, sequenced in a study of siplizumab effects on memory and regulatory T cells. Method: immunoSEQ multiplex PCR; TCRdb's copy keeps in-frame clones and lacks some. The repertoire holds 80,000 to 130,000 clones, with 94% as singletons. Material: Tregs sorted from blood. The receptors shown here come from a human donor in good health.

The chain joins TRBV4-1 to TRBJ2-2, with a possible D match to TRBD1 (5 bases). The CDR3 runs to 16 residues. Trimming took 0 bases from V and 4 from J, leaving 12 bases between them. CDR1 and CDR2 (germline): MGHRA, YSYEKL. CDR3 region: CASSQDKWGTTGELFF. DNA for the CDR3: TGCGCCAGCAGCCAAGACAAATGGGGCACCACCGGGGAGCTGTTTTTT.

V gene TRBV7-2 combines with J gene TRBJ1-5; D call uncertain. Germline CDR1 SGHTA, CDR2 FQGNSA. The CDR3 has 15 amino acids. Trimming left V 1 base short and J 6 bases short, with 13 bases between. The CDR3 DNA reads TGTGCCAGCAGCTTAGGTAGAGGGATTAGTCAGCCCCAGCATTTT. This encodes CASSLGRGISQPQHF.

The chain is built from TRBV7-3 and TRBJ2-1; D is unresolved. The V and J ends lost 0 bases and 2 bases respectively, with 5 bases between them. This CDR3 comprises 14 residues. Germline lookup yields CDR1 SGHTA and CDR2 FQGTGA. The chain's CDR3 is CASSLTATYNEQFF. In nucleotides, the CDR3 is TGTGCCAGCAGCTTAACAGCGACCTACAATGAGCAGTTCTTC. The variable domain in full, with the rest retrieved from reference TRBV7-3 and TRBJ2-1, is GAGVSQTPSNKVTEKGKYVELRCDPISGHTALYWYRQSLGQGPEFLIYFQGTGAADDSGLPNDRFFAVRPEGSVSTLKIQRTERGDSAVYLCASSLTATYNEQFFGPGTRLTVL.

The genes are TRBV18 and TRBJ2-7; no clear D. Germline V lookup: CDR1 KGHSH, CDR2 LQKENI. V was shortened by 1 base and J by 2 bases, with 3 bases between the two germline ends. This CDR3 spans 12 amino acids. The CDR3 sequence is CASSPHTYEQYF. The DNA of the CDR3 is TGTGCCAGCTCACCACACACCTACGAGCAGTACTTC.

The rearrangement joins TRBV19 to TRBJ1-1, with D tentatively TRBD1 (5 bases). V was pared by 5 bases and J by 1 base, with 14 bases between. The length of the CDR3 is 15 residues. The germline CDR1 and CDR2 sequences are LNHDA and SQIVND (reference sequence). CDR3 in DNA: TGTGCCAGTAGTCTGGGGCGGACGGCGAACACTGAAGCTTTCTTT. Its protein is CASSLGRTANTEAFF. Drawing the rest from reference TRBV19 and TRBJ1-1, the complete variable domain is DGGITQSPKYLFRKEGQNVTLSCEQNLNHDAMYWYRQDPGQGLRLIYYSQIVNDFQKGDIAEGYSVSREKKESFPLTVTSAQKNPTAFYLCASSLGRTANTEAFFGQGTRLTVV.

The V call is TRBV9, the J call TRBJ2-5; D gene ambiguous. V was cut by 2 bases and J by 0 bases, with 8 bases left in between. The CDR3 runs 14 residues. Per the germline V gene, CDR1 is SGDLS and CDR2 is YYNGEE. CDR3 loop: CASSVHPDQETQYF. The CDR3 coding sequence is TGTGCCAGCAGCGTCCATCCCGACCAAGAGACCCAGTACTTC.

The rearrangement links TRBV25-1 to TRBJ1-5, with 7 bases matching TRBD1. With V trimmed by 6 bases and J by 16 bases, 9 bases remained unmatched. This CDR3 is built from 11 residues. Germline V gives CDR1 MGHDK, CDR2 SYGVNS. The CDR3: CASSIGQVVHF. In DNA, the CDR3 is TGTGCCAGCAGCATCGGACAGGTTGTACATTTT.

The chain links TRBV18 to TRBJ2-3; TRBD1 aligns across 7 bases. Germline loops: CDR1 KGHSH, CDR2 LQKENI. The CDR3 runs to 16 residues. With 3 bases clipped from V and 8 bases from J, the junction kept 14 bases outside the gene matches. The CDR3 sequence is CASSPSSGTVAGTQYF. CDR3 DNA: TGTGCCAGCTCACCTTCCTCCGGGACAGTAGCTGGTACGCAGTATTTT.

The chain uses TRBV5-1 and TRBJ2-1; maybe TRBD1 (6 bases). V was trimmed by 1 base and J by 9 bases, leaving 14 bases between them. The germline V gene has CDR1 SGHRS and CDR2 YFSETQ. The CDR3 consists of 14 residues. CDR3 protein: CASSLYAQGFEQFF. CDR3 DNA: TGCGCCAGCAGCTTGTATGCCCAGGGGTTTGAGCAGTTCTTC.

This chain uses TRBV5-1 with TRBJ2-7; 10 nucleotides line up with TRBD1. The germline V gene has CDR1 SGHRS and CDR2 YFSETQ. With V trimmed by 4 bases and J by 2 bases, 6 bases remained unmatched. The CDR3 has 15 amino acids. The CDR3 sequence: CASSETGGLTYEQYF. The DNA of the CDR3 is TGCGCCAGCAGCGAGACAGGGGGCCTAACCTACGAGCAGTACTTC.

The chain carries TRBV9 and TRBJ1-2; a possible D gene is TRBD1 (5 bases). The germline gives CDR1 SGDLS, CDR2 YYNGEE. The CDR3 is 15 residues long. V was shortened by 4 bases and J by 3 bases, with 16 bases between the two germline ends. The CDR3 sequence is CASSPKRGEDYGYTF. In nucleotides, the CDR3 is TGTGCCAGCAGCCCCAAACGGGGGGAGGACTATGGCTACACCTTC.

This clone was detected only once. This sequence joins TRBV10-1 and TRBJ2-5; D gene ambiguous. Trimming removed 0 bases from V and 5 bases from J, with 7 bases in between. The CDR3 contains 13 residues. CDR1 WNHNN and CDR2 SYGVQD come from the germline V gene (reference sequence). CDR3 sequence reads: CASSESPGETQYF. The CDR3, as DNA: TGCGCCAGCAGTGAGTCGCCGGGTGAGACCCAGTACTTC.

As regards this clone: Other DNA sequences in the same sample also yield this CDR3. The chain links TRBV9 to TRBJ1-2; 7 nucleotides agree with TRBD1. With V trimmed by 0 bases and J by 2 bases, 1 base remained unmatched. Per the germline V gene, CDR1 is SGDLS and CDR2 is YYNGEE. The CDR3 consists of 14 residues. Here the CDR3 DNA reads TGTGCCAGCAGCGTAGGACAGGGAAACTATGGCTACACCTTC. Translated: CASSVGQGNYGYTF.

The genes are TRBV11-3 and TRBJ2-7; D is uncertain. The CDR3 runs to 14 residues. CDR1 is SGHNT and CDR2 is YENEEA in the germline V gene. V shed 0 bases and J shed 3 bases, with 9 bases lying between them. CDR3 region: CASSLDSGDYEQYF. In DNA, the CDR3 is TGTGCCAGCAGCTTAGATTCTGGCGACTACGAGCAGTACTTC.

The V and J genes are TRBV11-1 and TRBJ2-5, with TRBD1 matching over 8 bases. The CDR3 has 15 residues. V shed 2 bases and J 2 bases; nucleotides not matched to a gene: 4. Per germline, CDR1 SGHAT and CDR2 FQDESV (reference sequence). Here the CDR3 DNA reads TGTGCCAGCAGCTTACGGGGGACAGGTCAAGAGACCCAGTACTTC. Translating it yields CASSLRGTGQETQYF. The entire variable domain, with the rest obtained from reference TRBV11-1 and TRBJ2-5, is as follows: EAEVAQSPRYKITEKSQAVAFWCDPISGHATLYWYRQILGQGPELLVQFQDESVVDDSQLPKDRFSAERLKGVDSTLKIQPAELGDSAMYLCASSLRGTGQETQYFGPGTRLLVL.

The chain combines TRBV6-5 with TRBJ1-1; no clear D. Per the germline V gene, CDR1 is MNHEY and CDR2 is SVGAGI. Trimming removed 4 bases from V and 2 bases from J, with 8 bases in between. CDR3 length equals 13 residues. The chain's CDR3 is CASSSLSNTEAFF. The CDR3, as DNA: TGTGCCAGCAGTTCCCTTTCAAACACTGAAGCTTTCTTT.

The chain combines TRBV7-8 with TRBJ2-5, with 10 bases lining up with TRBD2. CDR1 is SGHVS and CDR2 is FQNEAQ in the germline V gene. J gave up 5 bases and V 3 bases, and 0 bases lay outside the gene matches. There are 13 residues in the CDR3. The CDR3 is CASSLGLAETQYF. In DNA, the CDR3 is TGTGCCAGCAGCTTGGGACTAGCGGAGACCCAGTACTTC.

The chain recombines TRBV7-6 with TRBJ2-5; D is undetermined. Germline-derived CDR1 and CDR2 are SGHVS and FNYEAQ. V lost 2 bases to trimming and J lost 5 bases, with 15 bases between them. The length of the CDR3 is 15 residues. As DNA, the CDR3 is TGTGCCAGCAGCTTATACCGTGATCAACGGGAGACCCAGTACTTC. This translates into CASSLYRDQRETQYF.

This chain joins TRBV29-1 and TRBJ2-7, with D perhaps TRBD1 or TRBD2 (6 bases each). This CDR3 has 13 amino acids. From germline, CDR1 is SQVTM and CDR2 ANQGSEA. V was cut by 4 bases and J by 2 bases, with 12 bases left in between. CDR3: CSVGGGITYEQYF. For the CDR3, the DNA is TGCAGCGTTGGAGGGGGGATAACCTACGAGCAGTACTTC.

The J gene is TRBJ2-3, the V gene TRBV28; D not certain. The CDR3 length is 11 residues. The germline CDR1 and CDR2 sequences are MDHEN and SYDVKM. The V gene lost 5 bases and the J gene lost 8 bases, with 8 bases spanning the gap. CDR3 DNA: TGTGCCAGCAGTAAACGGACTACGCAGTATTTT. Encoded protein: CASSKRTTQYF.

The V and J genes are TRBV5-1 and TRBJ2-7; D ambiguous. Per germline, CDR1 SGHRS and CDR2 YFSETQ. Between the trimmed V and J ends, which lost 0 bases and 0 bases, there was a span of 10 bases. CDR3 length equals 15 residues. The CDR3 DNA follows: TGCGCCAGCAGCTTGGCCTTGGGCAGCTCCTACGAGCAGTACTTC. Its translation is CASSLALGSSYEQYF.

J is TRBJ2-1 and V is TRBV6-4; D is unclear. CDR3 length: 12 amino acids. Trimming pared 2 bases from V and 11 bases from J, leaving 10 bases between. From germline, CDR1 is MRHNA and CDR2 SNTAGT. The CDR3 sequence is CASSDRPDQQFF. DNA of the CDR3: TGTGCCAGCAGTGACCGCCCAGATCAGCAGTTCTTC.

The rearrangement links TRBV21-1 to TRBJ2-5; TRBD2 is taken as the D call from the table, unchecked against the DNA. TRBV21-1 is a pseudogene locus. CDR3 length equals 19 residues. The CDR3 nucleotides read TGTGCCAGCAGCAAAGCTCCGCTAGCGGGACTCAGCACTATAGAGACCCAGTACTTC. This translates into CASSKAPLAGLSTIETQYF.

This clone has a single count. The CDR3 sequence: CSVESGRRVGNTEAFF. CDR3 nucleotide sequence: TGCAGCGTTGAATCGGGCAGGAGGGTAGGGAACACTGAAGCTTTCTTT. V is TRBV29-1 and J is TRBJ1-1; D remains unclear. The CDR3 sequence is 16 residues long. V lost 2 bases and J lost 1, with 17 bases in between. Germline-derived CDR1 and CDR2 are SQVTM and ANQGSEA.

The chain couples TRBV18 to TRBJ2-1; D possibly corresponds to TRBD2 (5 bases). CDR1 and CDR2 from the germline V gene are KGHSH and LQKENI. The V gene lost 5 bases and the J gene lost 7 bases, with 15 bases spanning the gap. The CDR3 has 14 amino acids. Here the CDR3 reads CASSTILEGNEQFF. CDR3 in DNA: TGTGCCAGCTCAACAATCCTAGAGGGAAATGAGCAGTTCTTC. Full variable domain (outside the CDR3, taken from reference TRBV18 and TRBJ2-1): NAGVMQNPRHLVRRRGQEARLRCSPMKGHSHVYWYRQLPEEGLKFMVYLQKENIIDESGMPKERFSAEFPKEGPSILRIQQVVRGDSAAYFCASSTILEGNEQFFGPGTRLTVL.

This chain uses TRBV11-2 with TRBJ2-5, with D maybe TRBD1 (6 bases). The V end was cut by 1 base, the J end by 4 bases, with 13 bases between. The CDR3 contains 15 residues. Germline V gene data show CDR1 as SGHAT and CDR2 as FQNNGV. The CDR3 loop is CASSLVTGGRETQYF. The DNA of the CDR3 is TGTGCCAGCAGCTTAGTGACAGGTGGGAGAGAGACCCAGTACTTC.

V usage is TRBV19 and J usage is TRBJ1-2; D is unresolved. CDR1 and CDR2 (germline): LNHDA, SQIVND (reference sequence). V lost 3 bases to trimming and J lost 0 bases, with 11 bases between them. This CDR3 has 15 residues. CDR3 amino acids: CASSIPSLSNYGYTF. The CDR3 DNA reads TGTGCCAGTAGTATCCCATCCTTGTCTAACTATGGCTACACCTTC.

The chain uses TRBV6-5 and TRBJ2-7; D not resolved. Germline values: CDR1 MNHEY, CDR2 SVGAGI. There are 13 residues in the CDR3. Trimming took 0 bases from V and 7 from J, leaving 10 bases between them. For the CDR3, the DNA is TGTGCCAGCAGTTACTCAACTCTGGGGGAGCAGTACTTC. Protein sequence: CASSYSTLGEQYF.

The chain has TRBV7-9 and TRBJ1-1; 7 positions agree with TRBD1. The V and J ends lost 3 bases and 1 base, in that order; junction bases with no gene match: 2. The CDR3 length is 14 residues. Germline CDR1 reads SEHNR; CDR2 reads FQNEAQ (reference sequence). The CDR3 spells CASSFRQGNTEAFF. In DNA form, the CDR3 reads TGTGCCAGCAGCTTCAGACAGGGGAACACTGAAGCTTTCTTT.